The 14 T cell receptor beta chains below were found in one sample sequenced in a study of T cells after yellow fever vaccination. TCRdb redid the calling of the 5' RACE reads with MiXCR, one entry per CDR3 protein. In the table there are some 300,000 distinct CDR3 sequences, 7.5% to 9.5% of which are singletons. Source: CD4+ T cells sorted from PBMCs, taken 5 days after the yellow fever booster vaccination. These TCRs come from a man younger than 30 who received the YFV17D yellow fever vaccine.

This clonotype was observed a handful of times. The chain links TRBV4-2 to TRBJ1-6; TRBD1 might be the D (6 bases). V shed 5 bases and J shed 9 bases, with 17 bases lying between them. CDR1 LGHNA and CDR2 YNFKEQ come from the germline V gene. The CDR3 is 15 amino acids. CDR3 protein: CASSSHGRGGSPLHF. CDR3 sequence (DNA): TGTGCCAGCAGCTCCCACGGCAGGGGAGGTTCACCCCTCCACTTT.

This clonotype was observed a handful of times. The chain carries TRBV4-1 and TRBJ2-1, with TRBD2 matching over 12 bases. The V gene's germline CDR1 is MGHRA and CDR2 YSYEKL. V was clipped by 3 bases and J by 0 bases; unmatched bases: 18. The CDR3 runs to 22 residues. CDR3 residues: CASSQPDRLAGATGLSYNEQFF. DNA for the CDR3: TGCGCCAGCAGCCAGCCGGACCGACTAGCGGGGGCCACAGGCCTCTCCTACAATGAGCAGTTCTTC.

J is TRBJ2-1 and V is TRBV15, with TRBD1 matching over 7 bases. The CDR3 contains 16 residues. Unmatched junction bases numbered 6, after V lost 3 bases and J lost 1 base. Germline V CDR1 and CDR2: LNHNV, YYDKDF (reference sequence). This chain's CDR3 is CATSRDGQASYNEQFF. In DNA form, the CDR3 reads TGTGCCACCAGCAGGGATGGACAGGCGTCCTACAATGAGCAGTTCTTC.

The V call is TRBV7-9, the J call TRBJ2-2, with D tentatively TRBD1 or TRBD2 (6 bases each). The CDR3 runs to 15 residues. Germline CDR1 reads SEHNR; CDR2 reads FQNEAQ (reference sequence). V was cut by 5 bases and J by 5 bases, with 15 bases left in between. The CDR3 loop reads CASSPGGGPTGELFF. CDR3 nucleotide sequence: TGTGCCAGCAGCCCCGGAGGGGGACCAACCGGGGAGCTGTTTTTT.

This clonotype was observed at least ten times. The chain uses TRBV4-2 and TRBJ2-7; D gene ambiguous. V was clipped by 0 bases and J by 4 bases, with 10 bases between them. This CDR3 region has 14 residues. The germline gives CDR1 LGHNA, CDR2 YNFKEQ. The CDR3 here is CASSQDRWKYEQYF. CDR3 bases: TGTGCCAGCAGCCAAGACCGCTGGAAATACGAGCAGTACTTC.

This clonotype was picked up many times. This chain joins TRBV5-1 and TRBJ2-1; 10 bases align to TRBD1. The CDR3 runs 16 residues. The V gene's germline CDR1 is SGHRS and CDR2 YFSETQ. V lost 4 bases, J lost 6 bases, and 10 bases stayed unmatched. CDR3 amino acids: CASSPQRQGAGNEQFF. As DNA, the CDR3 is TGCGCCAGCAGCCCACAAAGACAGGGGGCAGGCAATGAGCAGTTCTTC.

This clonotype has just a few counts. The V gene is TRBV6-1, the J gene TRBJ2-7; D possibly corresponds to TRBD1 (6 bases). The ends were cut back, 3 bases at V and 2 bases at J, with 11 bases in the middle. Germline loops: CDR1 MNHNS, CDR2 SASEGT. The CDR3 sequence is 14 residues long. CDR3 nucleotide sequence: TGTGCCAGCAGTGAGAGCAGGGGACCCTACGAGCAGTACGTC. Amino acids: CASSESRGPYEQYV.

This chain joins TRBV12-3 or TRBV12-4 and TRBJ2-4, with D unresolved. This CDR3 contains 14 residues. Trimming stripped 6 bases from V and 2 bases from J, with 11 bases between. CDR3 loop: CASSPGQTKNIQYF. Written as DNA, the CDR3 is TGTGCCAGCAGCCCCGGCCAAACCAAAAACATTCAGTACTTC.

CDR3 coding DNA: TGTGCCAGTAGCCCAGGGGTCTGGGACAAAAACATTCAGTACTTC. Translation: CASSPGVWDKNIQYF. This chain links TRBV19 with TRBJ2-4, with a tentative D call TRBD1 (6 bases). This CDR3 is 15 amino acids long. Germline assignment: CDR1 LNHDA and CDR2 SQIVND (reference sequence). Trimming removed 6 bases at V and 3 bases at J, with 15 bases between.

This clonotype was counted only a few times. The chain combines TRBV12-3 or TRBV12-4 with TRBJ1-4, with D perhaps TRBD1 (5 bases). The CDR3 has 16 residues. V was cut by 7 bases and J by 5 bases, with 20 bases left in between. CDR3 sequence: CASTSGRRGWNEKLFF. For the CDR3, the DNA is TGTGCCAGCACCTCCGGGAGGCGGGGGTGGAATGAAAAACTGTTTTTT.

This clonotype appeared a few times. The J gene is TRBJ2-3, the V gene TRBV7-9; D may be TRBD2 (5 bases). The CDR3 length is 16 residues. CDR1 is SEHNR, CDR2 FQNEAQ, per germline (reference sequence). Trimming took 3 bases from V and 0 from J, leaving 13 bases between them. Here the CDR3 reads CASSLSSPGSTDTQYF. As DNA, the CDR3 is TGTGCCAGCAGCTTGAGTTCCCCGGGAAGCACAGATACGCAGTATTTT.

This clonotype was observed at least ten times. This sequence joins TRBV5-1 and TRBJ2-3; D gene uncertain. This CDR3 contains 14 residues. Between the trimmed V and J ends, which lost 0 bases and 6 bases, there was a span of 11 bases. Germline CDR1 is SGHRS and CDR2 is YFSETQ. The CDR3 loop reads CASSLVPASDTQYF. CDR3 sequence (DNA): TGCGCCAGCAGCTTGGTCCCAGCGTCCGATACGCAGTATTTT.

This clonotype was detected many times. In nucleotides, the CDR3 is TGTGCCAGCCAGGGATCAACTAATGAAAAACTGTTTTTT. Translated, it gives CASQGSTNEKLFF. This chain connects TRBV7-6 to TRBJ1-4; tentatively, D is TRBD1 (5 bases). V was shortened by 8 bases and J by 0 bases, with 7 bases between the two germline ends. This CDR3 comprises 13 residues. Germline CDR1 SGHVS, CDR2 FNYEAQ.

This clonotype has only a few counts. The chain links TRBV5-6 to TRBJ2-2; D is perhaps TRBD1 or TRBD2 (6 bases each). V lost 6 bases and J 1 base, leaving 13 bases between the germline ends. In germline, CDR1 is SGHDT, CDR2 YYEEEE. There are 15 residues in the CDR3. Here the CDR3 reads CASTYGGLNTGELFF. The CDR3 DNA follows: TGTGCCAGCACCTATGGGGGGCTGAACACCGGGGAGCTGTTTTTT.